A selection of T cell receptor beta chains follows, all from one sample in a study of cytomegalovirus exposure and HLA in healthy donors. Some clones are missing from TCRdb's copy, which holds only in-frame ones; the method was immunoSEQ multiplex PCR. This sample's table has 100,000 to 150,000 clones. Sequenced sample: PBMCs. The receptors shown here come from a man between 18 and 29 years old in good health and CMV-seronegative. Both conserved end residues are part of each CDR3. The D gene is left open where the match is weak.

>NA|TRBJ1-3|TRBV2
CASSAGTLGNTIYF
TGTGCCAGCAGTGCCGGGACACTAGGAAACACCATATATTTT
>NA|TRBJ2-5|TRBV11-2
CASSLHRVETQYF
TGTGCCAGCAGCTTGCACAGGGTGGAGACCCAGTACTTC
>TRBD1|TRBJ2-7|TRBV27
CASTKRTGGYEQYF
TGTGCCAGCACCAAGCGGACAGGGGGCTACGAGCAGTACTTC
>NA|TRBJ2-7|TRBV28
CASSFGETSYEQYF
TGTGCCAGCAGTTTTGGGGAGACCTCTTACGAGCAGTACTTC
>TRBD1|TRBJ2-7|TRBV6-6
CASNQQGGPYEQYF
TGTGCCAGCAATCAACAGGGGGGTCCCTACGAGCAGTACTTC
>TRBD2|TRBJ2-7|TRBV25-1
CASSATTTSGYEQYF
TGTGCCAGCAGTGCTACCACCACTAGCGGCTACGAGCAGTACTTC
>NA|TRBJ1-2|TRBV15
CATSTLIPGHRVGGYTF
TGTGCCACCAGCACCTTGATTCCGGGACACCGAGTCGGAGGCTACACCTTC
>TRBD2|TRBJ2-1|TRBV13
CASSFLAGVSNEQFF
TGTGCCAGCAGCTTCCTAGCGGGAGTTTCGAATGAGCAGTTCTTC
>NA|TRBJ2-5|TRBV28
CASTPEGGLGTQYF
TGTGCCAGCACCCCCGAGGGGGGGCTCGGGACCCAGTACTTC
>NA|TRBJ1-1|TRBV6-5
CASSYSAGNTEAFF
TGTGCCAGCAGTTACAGCGCGGGGAACACTGAAGCTTTCTTT
>TRBD1|TRBJ2-7|TRBV5-4
CASSLGQGRYEQYF
TGTGCCAGCAGCCTGGGACAGGGCCGCTACGAGCAGTACTTC
>NA|TRBJ2-1|TRBV11-3
CASRGPGIGEQFF
TGTGCCAGCCGAGGGCCGGGAATAGGGGAGCAGTTCTTC
>NA|TRBJ2-1|TRBV4-2
CASSQERGGQFF
TGTGCCAGCAGCCAAGAAAGGGGTGGGCAGTTCTTC
>NA|TRBJ2-7|TRBV10-3
CAISPTASSYEQYF
TGTGCCATCAGTCCCACGGCTAGCTCCTACGAGCAGTACTTC
>TRBD2|TRBJ2-3|TRBV5-1
CASSEPSGGRTDTQYF
TGCGCCAGCAGCGAACCTAGCGGGGGGCGCACAGATACGCAGTATTTT
>NA|TRBJ2-5|TRBV4-1
CASSQGTGGETQYF
TGCGCCAGCAGCCAAGGGACAGGAGGGGAGACCCAGTACTTC
>TRBD1|TRBJ1-2|TRBV27
CASSKDRGVVGYTF
TGTGCCAGCAGTAAGGACAGGGGGGTTGTTGGCTACACCTTC
>NA|TRBJ1-1|TRBV4-3
CASSQDPRGSTEAFF
TGCGCCAGCAGCCAAGATCCCAGAGGGTCCACTGAAGCTTTCTTT
>NA|TRBJ1-5|TRBV19
CASSIELALVLPQHF
TGTGCCAGTAGTATAGAGTTGGCATTGGTCCTTCCCCAGCATTTT
>TRBD1|TRBJ2-7|TRBV13
CASSSGQGEYEQYF
TGTGCCAGCAGCTCGGGACAGGGGGAATACGAGCAGTACTTC
>NA|TRBJ2-3|TRBV5-6
CASSSRGSDTQYF
TGTGCCAGCAGCTCCAGGGGTTCAGATACGCAGTATTTT
>TRBD1|TRBJ2-3|TRBV28
CASSPPSWTGYSDTQYF
TGTGCCAGCAGTCCCCCCTCTTGGACAGGGTACTCGGATACGCAGTATTTT
>TRBD2|TRBJ2-2|TRBV4-1
CASSQLASGANTGELFF
TGCGCCAGCAGCCAATTGGCCAGCGGGGCGAACACCGGGGAGCTGTTTTTT
>TRBD1|TRBJ2-7|TRBV5-8
CASRDRDRGSYEQYF
TGTGCCAGCAGGGACCGGGACAGGGGCTCCTACGAGCAGTACTTC
>NA|TRBJ2-7|TRBV29-1
CSVELRESYEQYF
TGCAGCGTTGAGCTCCGGGAGAGTTACGAGCAGTACTTC
>TRBD2|TRBJ2-3|TRBV28
CASSLSGSKDTQYF
TGTGCCAGCAGTTTAAGCGGGAGTAAAGATACGCAGTATTTT
>NA|TRBJ1-2|TRBV9
CASSVFEGPYGYTF
TGTGCCAGCAGCGTATTTGAGGGTCCCTATGGCTACACCTTC
>TRBD2|TRBJ2-4|TRBV5-4
CASSPLRTSGRWDINIQYF
TGTGCCAGCAGCCCCCTCCGGACTAGCGGGAGATGGGATATAAACATTCAGTACTTC
>NA|TRBJ2-7|TRBV30
CAWERTVISYEQYF
TGTGCCTGGGAGCGGACAGTAATATCCTACGAGCAGTACTTC
>NA|TRBJ1-3|TRBV12-2
CASRLGRGQGNSGNTIYF
TGTGCAAGTCGCTTAGGGAGGGGACAGGGAAACTCTGGAAACACCATATATTTT
>NA|TRBJ2-7|TRBV5-1
CASSLVAGQGNSYEQYF
TGCGCCAGCAGCTTGGTAGCGGGACAGGGCAACTCCTACGAGCAGTACTTC
>TRBD1|TRBJ1-5|TRBV6-5
CASTPGQSNQPQHF
TGTGCCAGCACCCCGGGACAGAGCAATCAGCCCCAGCATTTT
>TRBD1|TRBJ1-2|TRBV6-6
CATQGEIFGYTF
TGTGCCACCCAGGGGGAGATTTTTGGCTACACCTTC
>TRBD2|TRBJ2-1|TRBV4-3
CASSQGRASGSYNEQFF
TGCGCCAGCAGCCAAGGCCGGGCTAGCGGCTCCTACAATGAGCAGTTCTTC
>TRBD2|TRBJ2-7|TRBV6-5
CASSYGAGAHWYEQYF
TGTGCCAGCAGTTACGGAGCGGGGGCCCATTGGTACGAGCAGTACTTC
>TRBD2|TRBJ2-7|TRBV6-1
CASSATSGGAGLLEQYF
TGTGCCAGCAGTGCGACTAGCGGGGGGGCAGGTCTTCTCGAGCAGTACTTC
>NA|TRBJ2-5|TRBV7-2
CASSPRPSRETQYF
TGTGCCAGCAGCCCTAGACCTTCCCGAGAGACCCAGTACTTC
>TRBD1|TRBJ1-2|TRBV10-3
CAIKEQGTYGYTF
TGTGCCATCAAAGAACAGGGGACCTATGGCTACACCTTC
>TRBD1|TRBJ1-1|TRBV9
CASGGQGGREAFF
TGTGCCAGCGGGGGACAGGGGGGTAGAGAAGCTTTCTTT
>TRBD2|TRBJ2-1|TRBV6-5
CASSYLAGGFDEQFF
TGTGCCAGCAGTTACTTAGCGGGAGGGTTCGATGAGCAGTTCTTC
>NA|TRBJ1-6|TRBV28
CASSSGSQPLHF
TGTGCCAGCAGTTCAGGGTCCCAACCCCTCCACTTT
>TRBD1|TRBJ1-1|TRBV10-3
CAISEPQGATEAFF
TGTGCCATCAGTGAACCTCAGGGGGCAACTGAAGCTTTCTTT
>TRBD1|TRBJ2-5|TRBV4-2
CASSQTGVQETQYF
TGTGCCAGCAGCCAGACAGGGGTCCAAGAGACCCAGTACTTC
>NA|TRBJ1-2|TRBV2
CASSEWSGYGYTF
TGTGCCAGCAGTGAGTGGTCCGGTTATGGCTACACCTTC
>NA|TRBJ2-7|TRBV5-1
CASSLGTGYEQYF
TGCGCCAGCAGCTTGGGTACCGGCTACGAGCAGTACTTC
>NA|TRBJ2-7|TRBV6-5
CASSYSLLPTTVQYF
TGTGCCAGCAGTTACTCCCTTCTACCTACGACAGTCCAGTACTTC
>NA|TRBJ1-5|TRBV4-1
CASSQEQGGDQPQHF
TGCGCCAGCAGCCAAGAACAGGGTGGAGATCAGCCCCAGCATTTT
>TRBD2|TRBJ2-7|TRBV28
CASSPGGSSYEQYF
TGTGCCAGCTCCCCCGGGGGGAGCTCCTACGAGCAGTACTTC
>TRBD2|TRBJ2-7|TRBV7-9
CASSLDLAGSGEQYF
TGTGCCAGCAGCTTAGACCTAGCGGGAAGTGGCGAGCAGTACTTC
>TRBD2|TRBJ2-5|TRBV7-2
CASSTSDHQETQYF
TGTGCCAGCAGCACTAGCGACCACCAAGAGACCCAGTACTTC
>NA|TRBJ2-7|TRBV19
CASSINPPGAYEQYF
TGTGCCAGTAGTATAAACCCACCTGGGGCATACGAGCAGTACTTC
>TRBD1|TRBJ1-5|TRBV5-8
CASSLYRGIGNQPQHF
TGTGCCAGCAGCTTATACAGGGGTATCGGCAATCAGCCCCAGCATTTT
>NA|TRBJ1-1|TRBV5-1
CASSPLTNRNTEAFF
TGCGCCAGCAGCCCCCTAACAAACAGGAACACTGAAGCTTTCTTT